The present TCR beta chain was sequenced within a study of shared clonotypes between healthy human individuals. Study-level information: Researchers drew samples from a couple of women and a few men aged 18 to 49.

Generated by immunoSEQ multiplex PCR, the TCRdb table keeps only in-frame clones and is missing some. The sample has 450,000 to 500,000 clones; about three quarters are singletons. V dropped 3 bases and J dropped 11 bases, with 13 bases sitting between them. This CDR3 region has 12 residues. Germline V gene lookup returns CDR1 SEHNR and CDR2 FQNEAQ (reference sequence). This clone was recorded at least ten times. In the same sample, other DNA sequences code for this CDR3. The sequencing sample was made of PBMCs. The chain is built from TRBV7-9 and TRBJ1-1; D is unclear. The source is a woman aged 40 to 50 in good health. Some clones in this sample may be carry-over from other donors' samples. The CDR3 DNA sequence: TGTGCCAGCAGCTTGGGCCGGGGAGGGGCTTTCTTT. Amino acids: CASSLGRGGAFF.